Sequencing of this T cell receptor (beta chain) was carried out in a study of T cells after yellow fever vaccination. Study results and caveats: On re-exposure, the response was weaker but peaked faster, at day 5 versus 15.

UMIs and a universal primer site were added when TCR cDNA was made by 5'RACE template switching. From the 5' RACE reads, TCRdb called clonotypes with MiXCR, one entry per CDR3 protein. The sample shows some 320,000 distinct CDR3 sequences, under 9% of them seen only once. This clonotype has more than one count but fewer than ten. Its antigen is unidentified. The V gene's germline CDR1 is SGHKS and CDR2 YYEKEE (reference sequence). J gave up 8 bases and V 4 bases, and 11 bases lay outside the gene matches. The CDR3 is made up of 14 amino acids. This TCR was sampled from a man between 18 and 35 years old who received the YFV17D yellow fever vaccine. The source was CD4+ T cells sorted from PBMCs, collected 5 days after the yellow fever booster vaccination. The V and J genes are TRBV5-5 and TRBJ1-2; 7 positions agree with TRBD1. CDR3 amino acids: CASSRTGGSWGYTF. CDR3 bases: TGTGCCAGCAGCCGGACAGGCGGTTCTTGGGGCTACACCTTC. The whole variable domain, filled in from reference TRBV5-5 and TRBJ1-2, reads DAGVTQSPTHLIKTRGQQVTLRCSPISGHKSVSWYQQVLGQGPQFIFQYYEKEERGRGNFPDRFSARQFPNYSSELNVNALLLGDSALYLCASSRTGGSWGYTFGSGTRLTVV.